The 18 T cell receptor beta chains below all came from one sample that was sequenced in a study of CD8 T cells in ankylosing spondylitis. Their target antigens are unknown. Broader study findings: Ankylosing spondylitis blood seemed to carry a telltale TCR beta motif made of eight highly homologous variants.

TCRdb independently ran MiXCR on the 5' RACE reads; one entry per CDR3 protein. The sample records about 220,000 distinct CDR3 sequences, 15% to 20% being singletons. The material sequenced was blood, either unsorted or a sorted T cell fraction (not recorded which). Every receptor here comes from a male donor with ankylosing spondylitis.

This clonotype was counted only a few times. The V gene is TRBV24-1, the J gene TRBJ2-3; 8 bases map to TRBD2. CDR1 and CDR2 from the germline V gene are KGHDR and SFDVKD. This CDR3 is built from 15 residues. Trimming at V came to 7 bases and at J to 6 bases, leaving 11 bases not matched to a gene. CDR3: CATRERESGSDTQYF. CDR3 sequence (DNA): TGTGCCACCAGGGAACGTGAGAGCGGGAGTGATACGCAGTATTTT.

Many counts were recorded for this clonotype. The rearrangement uses TRBV24-1 and TRBJ2-5; 10 bases agree with TRBD1. The trim removed 7 bases at V and 3 bases at J, leaving 1 base unmatched. The CDR3 is 13 residues long. Germline loops: CDR1 KGHDR, CDR2 SFDVKD. In DNA form, the CDR3 reads TGTGCCACCAGGGGGACAGGGGAAGAGACCCAGTACTTC. Residues: CATRGTGEETQYF.

This clonotype showed up many times. The chain is built from TRBV4-1 and TRBJ2-2; D uncertain. In germline, CDR1 is MGHRA, CDR2 YSYEKL. There are 15 residues in the CDR3. Trimming left V 3 bases short and J 2 bases short, with 10 bases between. CDR3 bases: TGCGCCAGCAGCCAGAGATCCGCTAACACCGGGGAGCTGTTTTTT. It translates to CASSQRSANTGELFF.

V usage is TRBV28 and J usage is TRBJ2-3, with D perhaps TRBD2 (6 bases). Germline V gene sequence: CDR1 MDHEN, CDR2 SYDVKM. Deletions cut 3 bases from V and 5 bases from J, with 12 bases between. The CDR3 sequence is 14 residues long. The CDR3 region has the DNA TGTGCCAGCAGTTTCAGACTGGGGGGAGATACGCAGTATTTT. It codes for CASSFRLGGDTQYF.

This rearrangement joins TRBV12-5 to TRBJ1-1; possibly TRBD1 for D (6 bases). The germline V and J ends were trimmed by 7 bases and 11 bases, with 20 bases remaining between them. CDR1 is LGHNT and CDR2 is FRNRAP in the germline V gene. The CDR3 spans 13 residues. Here the CDR3 DNA reads TGTGCTAGTGCCATGATTCCGGGACAAGGGGCTTTCTTT. Its translation is CASAMIPGQGAFF. Combining the CDR3 with reference TRBV12-5 and TRBJ1-1 gives the whole variable domain DARVTQTPRHKVTEMGQEVTMRCQPILGHNTVFWYRQTMMQGLELLAYFRNRAPLDDSGMPKDRFSAEMPDATLATLKIQPSEPRDSAVYFCASAMIPGQGAFFGQGTRLTVV.

The chain combines TRBV2 with TRBJ2-1, with TRBD1 matching over 7 bases. CDR3 size: 16 residues. The V gene end was trimmed by 6 bases and the J gene end by 5 bases; junction bases not matched to a gene: 13. Germline V gene data show CDR1 as SNHLY and CDR2 as FYNNEI. CDR3 in DNA: TGTGCCAGCAGCGACCCACGACAGGGTACGCACAATGAGCAGTTCTTC. This gives the protein CASSDPRQGTHNEQFF.

The V and J genes are TRBV6-1 and TRBJ1-1; 8 bases fit TRBD1. The germline V gene encodes CDR1 MNHNS and CDR2 SASEGT. CDR3 length equals 18 residues. V lost 5 bases to trimming and J lost 5 bases; unmatched junction nucleotides: 19. The CDR3 sequence is CASSIWQGAWSEQTEAFF. The CDR3, as DNA: TGTGCCAGCAGTATCTGGCAGGGGGCTTGGTCGGAACAGACTGAAGCTTTCTTT.

This chain links TRBV5-1 with TRBJ2-3, with 13 bases matching TRBD2. After removal of 0 bases from V and 0 bases from J, the junction contained 19 bases not matched to a gene. The CDR3 is 23 residues long. CDR1 and CDR2 from the germline V gene are SGHRS and YFSETQ. CDR3 sequence (DNA): TGCGCCAGCAGCTTGGCCATGAGTGGTAAACTAGCGGGAGGGCCGTTGAGCACAGATACGCAGTATTTT. It is translated as CASSLAMSGKLAGGPLSTDTQYF.

J is TRBJ1-2 and V is TRBV2; TRBD1 agrees at 7 bases. V trimming: 4 bases; J trimming: 3 bases; junction bases outside the gene matches: 17. The CDR3 loop spans 18 amino acids. From germline, CDR1 is SNHLY and CDR2 FYNNEI. CDR3 bases: TGTGCCAGCAGTGCAATGGGACAGCTACCCGGGGACGACTATGGCTACACCTTC. Its protein product is CASSAMGQLPGDDYGYTF.

This clonotype has more than one count but fewer than ten. The V call is TRBV7-9, the J call TRBJ1-1; D is perhaps TRBD1 (5 bases). This CDR3 has 13 amino acids. V was trimmed by 2 bases and J by 6 bases, leaving 10 bases between them. Germline assignment: CDR1 SEHNR and CDR2 FQNEAQ (reference sequence). The CDR3 nucleotides read TGTGCCAGCAGCTTATTACCAGGGCCTGAAGCTTTCTTT. This gives the protein CASSLLPGPEAFF.

Notes on this clonotype: Mismatch with germline at one junction end may stem from a read error. The V gene is TRBV4-2, the J gene TRBJ1-1; D is uncertain. This CDR3 has 14 residues. CDR1 and CDR2 (germline): LGHNA, YNFKEQ. CDR3 in DNA: TGTGCCAGCATCCAAGATCCCGAACGGAATGAAGCTTTCTTT. As protein: CASIQDPERNEAFF.

CDR3 protein: CSVDGLVGREYNEQFF. As DNA, the CDR3 is TGCAGCGTTGATGGGCTAGTGGGGAGGGAATACAATGAGCAGTTCTTC. J is TRBJ2-1 and V is TRBV29-1; TRBD2 agrees at 7 bases. The V gene end was trimmed by 3 bases and the J gene end by 4 bases; junction bases not matched to a gene: 12. Germline CDR1 SQVTM, CDR2 ANQGSEA. This CDR3 has 16 amino acids.

The rearrangement links TRBV18 to TRBJ2-7; 8 bases fit TRBD2. Unmatched junction bases numbered 13, after V lost 3 bases and J lost 3 bases. The CDR3 is made up of 17 amino acids. The germline CDR1 and CDR2 sequences are KGHSH and LQKENI. The CDR3: CASSPLLGTGTSYEQYF. In DNA form, the CDR3 reads TGTGCCAGCTCACCCCTGCTCGGGACCGGGACTAGCTACGAGCAGTACTTC.

This clonotype was observed a few times. The chain couples TRBV28 to TRBJ2-5, with unresolved D. V lost 2 bases and J 4 bases, leaving 8 bases between the germline ends. Per the germline V gene, CDR1 is MDHEN and CDR2 is SYDVKM. CDR3 length equals 13 residues. The CDR3 reads CASSLNELETQYF. For the CDR3, the DNA is TGTGCCAGCAGTTTAAATGAATTAGAGACCCAGTACTTC.

This chain joins TRBV5-4 and TRBJ2-5; 11 nucleotides match TRBD2. The J segment lost 1 base and the V segment lost 10 bases, leaving 3 bases of the junction unmatched. This CDR3 comprises 13 residues. Germline V CDR1 and CDR2: SGHNT, YYREEE (reference sequence). CDR3 DNA sequence: TGTGCCGGCGGGACTAGCGGCCAAGAGACCCAGTACTTC. Its protein is CAGGTSGQETQYF.

As DNA, the CDR3 is TGTGCCAGTAGCCGGGGGACAGGGGGCTCGTCACCCCTCCACTTT. Its protein is CASSRGTGGSSPLHF. J is TRBJ1-6 and V is TRBV19; 12 bases are a match to TRBD1. Germline loops: CDR1 LNHDA, CDR2 SQIVND (reference sequence). This CDR3 region has 15 residues. The V and J ends lost 6 bases and 10 bases, in that order; junction bases with no gene match: 7.

This clonotype was counted a single time. The CDR3: CASSVGAGSTFDYEQYF. The CDR3 DNA is TGTGCCAGCAGCGTAGGGGCAGGTTCTACTTTTGATTACGAGCAGTACTTC. This rearrangement joins TRBV9 to TRBJ2-7; D call uncertain. The V gene lost 0 bases and the J gene lost 4 bases, with 20 bases spanning the gap. CDR1 SGDLS and CDR2 YYNGEE come from the germline V gene. This CDR3 has 17 residues.

DNA of the CDR3: TGTGCCAGCAGTTCGGACTCGCTTAATGAGCAGTTCTTC. Its protein is CASSSDSLNEQFF. The rearrangement links TRBV6-2 or TRBV6-3 to TRBJ2-1, with D tentatively TRBD2 (5 bases). Germline CDR1 reads MNHEY; CDR2 reads SVGEGT. This CDR3 has 13 residues. V was pared by 4 bases and J by 7 bases, with 11 bases between.